Reported below is one T cell receptor (beta chain). Authors' analysis steps: How many nucleated cells were present was estimated from reference gene primer amplification. The data were produced by immunoSEQ multiplex PCR, yet TCRdb's version contains in-frame clones alone and is incomplete. Clone size and V and J calls were adopted from that table, with D and trimming inferred from the DNA. The sample contains around 190,000 clones, around nine tenths of which appear only once. Trimming took 7 bases from V and 2 from J, leaving 12 bases between them. CDR3 size: 14 residues. The germline V gene has CDR1 MNHEY and CDR2 SVGAGI. The sample originates from a study of blood T cell repertoires in COVID-19. The wider study: The United States, Italy and Spain provided the acute and convalescent COVID-19 samples. T cells, B-cell-depleted T cells, or PBMCs supplied cDNA or gDNA.

This clonotype originated in a young man with active or convalescent COVID-19. The rearrangement uses TRBV6-5 and TRBJ1-5, with D tentatively TRBD1 (6 bases). Material for sequencing was peripheral blood. The CDR3 bases are TGTGCCAGCAAAAGAGCAGGGGGCAATCAGCCCCAGCATTTT. Amino acid sequence: CASKRAGGNQPQHF.